The rows below give T cell receptor beta chains drawn from one sample of a study of T cell changes during pregnancy in multiple sclerosis. Profiled with immunoSEQ multiplex PCR; TCRdb holds only in-frame clones, not every one. The sample contains 45,000 or so clones, approximately 90% of which appear only once. The material was CD8+ T cells from peripheral blood mononuclear cells, obtained in the second trimester of pregnancy. The receptors stem from a female donor with multiple sclerosis, enrolled in a pregnancy study. Each CDR3 is given with its conserved first and last residue. A D gene is named only where the DNA matches it firmly. The listing skips clone size in some rows; elsewhere it reads once, few, many or a size class.

d_call,cdr3_length,clone_size,j_call,v_call,cdr3_nt,cdr3_aa
TRBD2,17,.,TRBJ2-1,TRBV6-4,TGTGCCAGCAGAGCCAGCGGGGGGGCCCTGTCCTACAATGAGCAGTTCTTC,CASRASGGALSYNEQFF
TRBD1,14,.,TRBJ2-1,TRBV4-3,TGCGCCAGCAGCCTCCAGGGGGTGGGGAATGAGCAGTTCTTC,CASSLQGVGNEQFF
.,14,.,TRBJ2-7,TRBV5-4,TGTGCCAGCAGCGAAGGTCCAAGTGCGGTGGAGCAGTACTTC,CASSEGPSAVEQYF
.,14,.,TRBJ1-4,TRBV10-3,TGTGCCATCAGTCACAAAGAGGGCTATGAAAAACTGTTTTTT,CAISHKEGYEKLFF
.,15,.,TRBJ1-3,TRBV15,TGTGCCACCAGCAGTCCAGGGGTCTCTGGAAACACCATATATTTT,CATSSPGVSGNTIYF
.,15,.,TRBJ1-5,TRBV7-2,TGTGCCAGCAGCCCTACGGGGGGGGCTCATCAGCCCCAGCATTTT,CASSPTGGAHQPQHF
TRBD2,15,.,TRBJ2-1,TRBV6-4,TGTGCCAGCAGCACCGTAGCGGGGGGGCCCAATGAGCAGTTCTTC,CASSTVAGGPNEQFF
TRBD2,16,.,TRBJ2-1,TRBV5-1,TGCGCCAGCACCTCTACCGGGACTAGCGGGTACAATGAGCAGTTCTTC,CASTSTGTSGYNEQFF
.,14,.,TRBJ1-1,TRBV7-9,TGTGCCAGCAGACCAGCCTTGGGGGGGACTGAAGCTTTCTTT,CASRPALGGTEAFF
.,14,.,TRBJ1-5,TRBV19,TGTGCCAGTAGTATAGATGGAGGATCTCAGCCCCAGCATTTT,CASSIDGGSQPQHF
TRBD2,13,.,TRBJ2-2,TRBV15,TGTGCCACCAGCAGTGGGGGGGGCGGGGAGCTGTTTTTT,CATSSGGGGELFF
.,15,.,TRBJ1-6,TRBV6-1,TGTGCCAGCAGTGGCCGGGGTATAGGTAATTCACCCCTCCACTTT,CASSGRGIGNSPLHF
.,17,.,TRBJ2-3,TRBV23-1,TGCGCCAGCAGTCCCCGAGAGCCAGGTCCCCGCACAGATACGCAGTATTTT,CASSPREPGPRTDTQYF
.,15,.,TRBJ1-1,TRBV4-3,TGCGCCAGCAGCCAAGGGGGTACAGGGAACACTGAAGCTTTCTTT,CASSQGGTGNTEAFF
TRBD1,15,.,TRBJ2-7,TRBV4-2,TGTGCCAGCAGCCATTTAAGTCAGGGGGCTGACGAGCAGTACTTC,CASSHLSQGADEQYF
TRBD1,13,.,TRBJ2-2,TRBV11-3,TGTGCCAGCGGACAGGGGTACACCGGGGAGCTGTTTTTT,CASGQGYTGELFF
.,18,.,TRBJ2-1,TRBV4-2,.,CASSNPGEQFFGPGTWFF
.,15,.,TRBJ1-2,TRBV27,TGTGCCAGCAGTTCCATCCCCGGGACACAGGAGGGCTACACCTTC,CASSSIPGTQEGYTF
TRBD2,15,.,TRBJ2-7,TRBV6-4,TGTGCCAGCAGTGAGAGCGGGGGGGGCTCTCGCGAGCAGTACTTC,CASSESGGGSREQYF
TRBD1,14,.,TRBJ1-5,TRBV30,TGTGCCTGGACCCTGACAGGGGGCGGGCAGCCCCAGCATTTT,CAWTLTGGGQPQHF
.,16,.,TRBJ1-3,TRBV10-3,TGTGCCATCAGTGAAGTTGCAACGCGCTCTGGAAACACCATATATTTT,CAISEVATRSGNTIYF
.,14,.,TRBJ1-4,TRBV7-2,TGTGCCAGCAGCTTAGTCCAGGGTAATGAAAAACTGTTTTTT,CASSLVQGNEKLFF
.,14,.,TRBJ1-1,TRBV9,TGTGCCAGCAGCCCGGTGGGCGTGTCCACTGAAGCTTTCTTT,CASSPVGVSTEAFF
.,14,few,TRBJ1-1,TRBV7-6,TGTGCCAGCAGCTTGTCAGGGGAGAACACTGAAGCTTTCTTT,CASSLSGENTEAFF
.,13,.,TRBJ1-2,TRBV6-5,TGTGCCAGCAGGTGGGGGCCGTACTATGGCTACACCTTC,CASRWGPYYGYTF
TRBD1,15,.,TRBJ1-1,TRBV6-5,TGTGCCAGCAGTTACTCCCGGACAGGGGACACTGAAGCTTTCTTT,CASSYSRTGDTEAFF
.,11,.,TRBJ2-7,TRBV5-5,TGTGCCAGCAGCCCAAAATACGAGCAGTACTTC,CASSPKYEQYF
TRBD1,17,.,TRBJ1-1,TRBV7-9,TGTGCCAGCAGCGCCGTCCCGGGACAGGGTGGGAACACTGAAGCTTTCTTT,CASSAVPGQGGNTEAFF
.,13,.,TRBJ1-1,TRBV27,TGTGCCAGCAGTACCGACGAGGTCACTGAAGCTTTCTTT,CASSTDEVTEAFF
TRBD1,15,.,TRBJ2-7,TRBV23-1,TGCGCCAGCAGCGTCTGGGGACAGCTACTCTACGAGCAGTACTTC,CASSVWGQLLYEQYF
.,13,.,TRBJ2-5,TRBV9,TGTGCCAGCAGCGTGGCGGGGAGGGAGACCCAGTACTTC,CASSVAGRETQYF
TRBD2,15,.,TRBJ2-1,TRBV19,TGTGCCAGTAGTCTTGCGGGGGGGCGGTACAATGAGCAGTTCTTC,CASSLAGGRYNEQFF
.,17,.,TRBJ1-6,TRBV9,TGTGCCAGCAGCGTAGACAGCCTGAGCTCCTATAATTCACCCCTCCACTTT,CASSVDSLSSYNSPLHF
.,12,.,TRBJ1-1,TRBV29-1,TGCAGCGTTCAAAAGAGGAACACTGAAGCTTTCTTT,CSVQKRNTEAFF
.,16,.,TRBJ1-4,TRBV6-6,TGTGCCAGCAGTTACCCGGGGAGAAGGTCAAATGAAAAACTGTTTTTT,CASSYPGRRSNEKLFF
.,14,.,TRBJ1-2,TRBV10-3,TGTGCCATCAGTGAGTCCCGGGGAGCGGATGGCTACACCTTC,CAISESRGADGYTF
.,14,.,TRBJ2-3,TRBV2,TGTGCCAGCAGTGACTTTACAACAACAGATACGCAGTATTTT,CASSDFTTTDTQYF
TRBD2,15,.,TRBJ2-5,TRBV30,TGTGCCTGGAGTCCCCCCAGCGGGGGAGAAGAGACCCAGTACTTC,CAWSPPSGGEETQYF
TRBD2,15,.,TRBJ2-1,TRBV2,TGTGCCAGCAGGACATCCGGGACTAGCGGCAATGAGCAGTTCTTC,CASRTSGTSGNEQFF
.,13,once,TRBJ1-1,TRBV6-1,TGTGCCAGCAGTGAAGACGGGGACACTGAAGCTTTCTTT,CASSEDGDTEAFF
.,16,.,TRBJ2-3,TRBV12-5,TGTGCTAGTGCCCCGGTACAGGGGGGGAGCACAGATACGCAGTATTTT,CASAPVQGGSTDTQYF
TRBD1,14,.,TRBJ1-1,TRBV5-5,TGTGCCAGCAGCAGGACAGGGGGGAACACTGAAGCTTTCTTT,CASSRTGGNTEAFF